The text below deals with one T cell receptor (beta chain). V dropped 5 bases and J dropped 8 bases, with 15 bases sitting between them. The CDR3 length is 13 residues. Germline lookup yields CDR1 SGHTA and CDR2 FQGTGA. These data belong to a study of blood T cells in healthy people across ages. Donors were systemically healthy Caucasian individuals from Russia aged about 6 to 100 years. A second PCR of about 7 to 12 cycles used a sample-barcoded 5' primer and a J-beta primer mix. TCRdb fed the 5' RACE reads into MiXCR, producing one record per CDR3 protein. The sample includes 700,000 to 850,000 distinct CDR3 sequences, 40% to 65% of them seen just once.

The specimen was blood. This receptor was obtained from an elderly man in good health. The chain couples TRBV7-3 to TRBJ1-2, with D unresolved. In DNA, the CDR3 is TGTGCCAGCAGCGCCGCATCGTCGGGGGGCTACACCTTC. Translating gives CASSAASSGGYTF.